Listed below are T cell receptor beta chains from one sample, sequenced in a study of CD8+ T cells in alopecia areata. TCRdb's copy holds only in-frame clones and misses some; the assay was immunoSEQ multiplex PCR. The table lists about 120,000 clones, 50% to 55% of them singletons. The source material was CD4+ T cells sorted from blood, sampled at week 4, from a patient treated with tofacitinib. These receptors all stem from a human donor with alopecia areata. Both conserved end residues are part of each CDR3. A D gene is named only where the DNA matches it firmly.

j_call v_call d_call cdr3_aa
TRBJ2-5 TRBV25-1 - CASSPPGTQTQYF
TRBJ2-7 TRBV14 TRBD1 CASSPALGTGNEQYF
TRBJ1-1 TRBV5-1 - CASTLDGNTEAFF
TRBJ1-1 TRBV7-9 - CASSLERQLNTEAFF
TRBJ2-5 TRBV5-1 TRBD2 CASSPLVAGGRSPRQTQYF
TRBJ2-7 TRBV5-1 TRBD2 CASSLRTSSEQYF
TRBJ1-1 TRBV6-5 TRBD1 CASSEQGGNTEAFF
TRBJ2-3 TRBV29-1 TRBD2 CSVKPTRGLAGGKDTQYF
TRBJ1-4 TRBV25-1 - CASSEPALEKLFF
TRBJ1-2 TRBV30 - CAWSENRDRGYTF
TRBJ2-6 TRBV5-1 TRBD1 CASSFGGQVRSGANVLTF
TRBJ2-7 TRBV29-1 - CSVVGTGLYEQYF
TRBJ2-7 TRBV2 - CASSEGLVRGFYEQYF
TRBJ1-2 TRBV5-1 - CASSWGDSLIF
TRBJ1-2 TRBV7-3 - CASSPGKLYGYTF
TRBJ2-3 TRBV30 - CAWSIGETDTQYF
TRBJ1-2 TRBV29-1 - CSVDLRDYGYTF